The entry below gives a single T cell receptor (beta chain) sequence along with its context. What it binds is not known. The data originate from a study of tumor-infiltrating lymphocytes in primary liver carcinoma. Study-level findings and limits: The study found tumor-adjacent and tumor-blood pairs overlapped less than tumor region pairs. The top-250-clone fraction was significantly higher in tumors than in blood (p = 0.039).

The input was 500 ng total RNA; TCR beta cDNA was made from it with a constant-region primer. Generation of the TCR beta libraries relied on three nested multiplex PCR rounds using slightly modified ARM-PCR. The first two PCR rounds used TRBV1-TRBV30 forward primers with a C-beta reverse primer, 9 to 11 cycles each. MiXCR, applied by TCRdb to the multiplex PCR reads, yields one record per CDR3 protein. The sample lists around 40,000 distinct CDR3 sequences, about three quarters occurring once. This CDR3 region has 13 residues. V lost 11 bases, J lost 4 bases, and 17 bases lay in between. From germline, CDR1 is MNHEY and CDR2 SVGAGI. Unsorted bulk tissue of roughly 18-32 mg yielded co-extracted RNA and DNA.

The chain couples TRBV6-5 to TRBJ1-1; a possible D gene is TRBD1 (5 bases). Material for sequencing was liver tumor tissue from sampling region 2. Subset specified: tumor region T2, inferior pole. This clonotype was obtained from a man aged 35 to 55 with primary liver carcinoma and hepatitis B virus infection. CDR3 nucleotide sequence: TGTGCCCGGAGTTACAATGGGGGCACTGAAGCTTTCTTT. It yields the protein CARSYNGGTEAFF.